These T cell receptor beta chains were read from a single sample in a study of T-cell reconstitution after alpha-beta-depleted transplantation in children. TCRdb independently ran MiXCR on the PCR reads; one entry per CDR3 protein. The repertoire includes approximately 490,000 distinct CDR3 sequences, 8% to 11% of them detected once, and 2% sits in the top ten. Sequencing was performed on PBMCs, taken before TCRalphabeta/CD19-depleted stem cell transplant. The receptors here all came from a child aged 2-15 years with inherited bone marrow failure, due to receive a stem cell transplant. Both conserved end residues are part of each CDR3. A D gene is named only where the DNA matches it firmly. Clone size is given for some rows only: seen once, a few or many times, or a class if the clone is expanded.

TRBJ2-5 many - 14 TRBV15 CATSRANLQETQYF TGTGCCACCAGCAGGGCGAACTTACAAGAGACCCAGTACTTC
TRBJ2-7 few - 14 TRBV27 CASSSGFSRNEQYF TGTGCCAGCAGTTCCGGGTTCAGCCGGAACGAGCAGTACTTC
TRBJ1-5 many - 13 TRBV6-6 CASSTGSVQPQHF TGTGCCAGCAGTACTGGGTCGGTTCAGCCCCAGCATTTT
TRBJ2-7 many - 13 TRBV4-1 CASSPGPDYEQYF TGCGCCAGCAGCCCCGGACCAGACTACGAGCAGTACTTC
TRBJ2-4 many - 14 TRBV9 CASSPGRSQNIQYF TGTGCCAGCAGCCCTGGACGGTCTCAAAACATTCAGTACTTC
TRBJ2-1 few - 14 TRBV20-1 CSARDRTKTNEQFF TGCAGTGCTAGAGACAGGACCAAAACGAATGAGCAGTTCTTC
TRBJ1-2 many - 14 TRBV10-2 CASSESRGLYGYTF TGCGCCAGCAGTGAGTCCCGGGGCCTCTATGGCTACACCTTC
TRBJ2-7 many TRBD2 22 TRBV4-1 CASSQDPRAGRYRREPSYEQYF TGCGCCAGCAGCCAAGATCCCAGAGCAGGAAGGTATAGGCGGGAGCCCTCCTACGAGCAGTACTTC
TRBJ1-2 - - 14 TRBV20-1 CSAGGGYLNYGYTF TGCAGTGCTGGGGGGGGGTACCTGAACTATGGCTACACCTTC
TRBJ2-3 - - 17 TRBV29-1 CSIPPGPGAPLTDTQYF TGCAGCATCCCACCCGGGCCGGGGGCCCCCCTCACAGATACGCAGTATTTT
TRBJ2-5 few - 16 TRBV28 CASRTPGAQYQETQYF TGTGCCAGCAGAACCCCGGGGGCGCAGTACCAAGAGACCCAGTACTTC
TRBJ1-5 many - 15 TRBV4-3 CASSQDFGGNQPQHF TGCGCCAGCAGCCAAGATTTCGGAGGCAATCAGCCCCAGCATTTT
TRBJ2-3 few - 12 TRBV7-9 CASSSRRDTQYF TGTGCCAGCAGCTCCAGACGGGATACGCAGTATTTT
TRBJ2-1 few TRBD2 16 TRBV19 CASSIALGLAGYGQFF TGTGCCAGTAGTATAGCCCTGGGGCTAGCGGGATATGGGCAGTTCTTC
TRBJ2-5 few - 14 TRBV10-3 CAISDPISQETQYF TGTGCCATCAGTGATCCCATATCCCAAGAGACCCAGTACTTC
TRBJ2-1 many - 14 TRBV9 CASSSEWTYNEQFF TGTGCCAGCAGCTCCGAGTGGACCTACAATGAGCAGTTCTTC
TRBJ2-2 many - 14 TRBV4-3 CASTRNLNTGELFF TGCGCCAGCACCAGGAACCTCAACACCGGGGAGCTGTTTTTT
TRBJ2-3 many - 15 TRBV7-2 CASSLGASFTDTQYF TGTGCCAGCAGCTTAGGTGCTAGTTTCACAGATACGCAGTATTTT
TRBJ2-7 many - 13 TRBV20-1 CSATGTLAYEQYF TGCAGTGCTACCGGGACGTTGGCCTACGAGCAGTACTTC
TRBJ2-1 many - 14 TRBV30 CAWSGRFLYNEQFF TGTGCCTGGAGTGGGAGGTTCCTCTACAATGAGCAGTTCTTC
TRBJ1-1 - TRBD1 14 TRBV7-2 CAISLRGQDTEAFF TGTGCCATCAGCTTAAGGGGGCAGGACACTGAAGCTTTCTTT
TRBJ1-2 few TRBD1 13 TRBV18 CASSGDRVHGYTF TGTGCCAGCTCTGGAGACAGGGTCCATGGCTACACCTTC
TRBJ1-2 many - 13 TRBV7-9 CASSPQGTYGYTF TGTGCCAGCAGCCCCCAGGGAACCTATGGCTACACCTTC
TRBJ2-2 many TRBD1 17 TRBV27 CASSLDGTGGPTGELFF TGTGCCAGCAGTTTAGACGGGACAGGGGGCCCGACCGGGGAGCTGTTTTTT
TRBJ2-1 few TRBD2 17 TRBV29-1 CSVEGSGSLAGDNEQFF TGCAGCGTTGAGGGGAGCGGGTCGCTAGCGGGAGACAATGAGCAGTTCTTC
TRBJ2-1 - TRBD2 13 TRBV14 CASSPSGRAEQFF TGTGCCAGCAGTCCCAGCGGGAGGGCTGAGCAGTTCTTC
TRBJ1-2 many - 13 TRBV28 CASSPTRNYGYTF TGTGCCAGCAGTCCAACACGGAACTATGGCTACACCTTC
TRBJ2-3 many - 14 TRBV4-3 CASSQRRGLDTQYF TGCGCCAGCAGCCAGCGGAGAGGACTTGATACGCAGTATTTT
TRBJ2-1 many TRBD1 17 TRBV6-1 CASSEEGARIFDNEQFF TGTGCCAGCAGTGAAGAGGGGGCGCGGATTTTTGACAATGAGCAGTTCTTC
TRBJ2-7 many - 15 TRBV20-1 CSARDRQQIRYEQYF TGCAGTGCTAGAGATCGGCAGCAGATACGCTACGAGCAGTACTTC
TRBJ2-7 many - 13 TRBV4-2 CASSPGISYEQYF TGTGCCAGCAGCCCGGGAATTTCCTACGAGCAGTACTTC
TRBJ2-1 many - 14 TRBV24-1 CATSDQDSTYEQFF TGTGCCACCAGTGATCAGGACTCCACATATGAGCAGTTCTTC
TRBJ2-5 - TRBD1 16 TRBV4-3 CASSQGMTGGQETQYF TGCGCCAGCAGCCAAGGGATGACAGGGGGCCAGGAGACCCAGTACTTC
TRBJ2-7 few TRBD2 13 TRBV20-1 CSALAGEPYEQYF TGCAGTGCTCTAGCGGGAGAACCCTACGAGCAGTACTTC
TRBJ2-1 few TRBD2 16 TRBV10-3 CAISSAGLAVYNEQFF TGTGCCATCAGTTCAGCGGGACTAGCGGTTTACAATGAGCAGTTCTTC
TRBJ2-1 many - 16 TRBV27 CASRRPGTTRGAEQFF TGTGCCAGCAGACGTCCCGGGACAACAAGAGGGGCCGAGCAGTTCTTC
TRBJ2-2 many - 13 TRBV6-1 CASRLENTGELFF TGTGCCAGCAGGCTGGAGAACACCGGGGAGCTGTTTTTT
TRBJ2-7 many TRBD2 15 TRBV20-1 CSARDPGGDTYEQYF TGCAGTGCTAGAGATCCGGGAGGAGACACCTACGAGCAGTACTTC
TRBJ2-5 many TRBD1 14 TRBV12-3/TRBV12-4 CASSVGQGGETQYF TGTGCCAGCAGTGTCGGACAGGGGGGAGAGACCCAGTACTTC
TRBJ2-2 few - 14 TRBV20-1 CSARALRNTGELFF TGCAGTGCTAGAGCTCTCCGGAACACCGGGGAGCTGTTTTTT
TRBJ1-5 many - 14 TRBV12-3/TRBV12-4 CASSAGKSRKPQHF TGTGCCAGCAGTGCAGGGAAATCCAGAAAGCCCCAGCATTTT
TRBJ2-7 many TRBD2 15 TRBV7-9 CASSGGTSAHYEQYF TGTGCCAGCAGCGGAGGGACTAGCGCCCACTACGAGCAGTACTTC
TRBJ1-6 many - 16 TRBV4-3 CASSQEYASNNSPLHF TGCGCCAGCAGCCAAGAATACGCCAGTAATAATTCACCCCTCCACTTT
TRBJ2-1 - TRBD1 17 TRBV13 CASSLQGVGPGYNEQFF TGTGCCAGCAGCCTACAGGGGGTGGGCCCCGGGTACAATGAGCAGTTCTTC
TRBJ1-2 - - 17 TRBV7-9 CASSLGPGRVNDYGYTF TGTGCCAGCAGCTTAGGCCCCGGGAGGGTGAACGACTATGGCTACACCTTC
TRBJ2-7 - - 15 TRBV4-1 CASSQEGLARYEQYF TGCGCCAGCAGCCAAGAAGGGCTAGCACGCTACGAGCAGTACTTC
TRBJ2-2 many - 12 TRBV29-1 CSVEGNTGELFF TGCAGCGTTGAAGGGAACACCGGGGAGCTGTTTTTT
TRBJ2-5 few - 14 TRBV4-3 CASSQEWGVETQYF TGCGCCAGCAGCCAAGAGTGGGGCGTGGAGACCCAGTACTTC
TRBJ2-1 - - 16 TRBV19 CASSIHDKPTYNEQFF TGTGCCAGTAGTATTCATGATAAACCTACCTACAATGAGCAGTTCTTC
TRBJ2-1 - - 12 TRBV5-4 CASSTAGHEQFF TGTGCCAGCAGTACAGCTGGCCATGAGCAGTTCTTC
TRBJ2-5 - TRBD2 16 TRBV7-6 CASSLALGLAGETQYF TGTGCCAGCAGCTTAGCCCTAGGACTAGCTGGAGAGACCCAGTACTTC
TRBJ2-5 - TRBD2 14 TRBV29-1 CSVGTSGVQGTQYF TGCAGCGTCGGGACTAGCGGTGTCCAAGGGACCCAGTACTTC
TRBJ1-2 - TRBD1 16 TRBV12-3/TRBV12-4 CASSQRQGAIYYGYTF TGTGCCAGCAGCCAAAGACAGGGGGCGATTTACTATGGCTACACCTTC
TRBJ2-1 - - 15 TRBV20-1 CSAREGPPPYNEQFF TGCAGTGCTAGAGAGGGACCTCCCCCTTATAATGAGCAGTTCTTC
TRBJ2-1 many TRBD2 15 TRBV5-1 CASSQIPSGRGYQFF TGCGCCAGCAGCCAGATCCCTAGCGGGAGGGGTTATCAGTTCTTC
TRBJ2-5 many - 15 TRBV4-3 CASSRRITGEETQYF TGCGCCAGCAGCCGAAGGATAACGGGGGAAGAGACCCAGTACTTC
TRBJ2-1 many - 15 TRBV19 CASSILRGSYNEQFF TGTGCCAGTAGTATTCTCCGGGGGTCCTACAATGAGCAGTTCTTC